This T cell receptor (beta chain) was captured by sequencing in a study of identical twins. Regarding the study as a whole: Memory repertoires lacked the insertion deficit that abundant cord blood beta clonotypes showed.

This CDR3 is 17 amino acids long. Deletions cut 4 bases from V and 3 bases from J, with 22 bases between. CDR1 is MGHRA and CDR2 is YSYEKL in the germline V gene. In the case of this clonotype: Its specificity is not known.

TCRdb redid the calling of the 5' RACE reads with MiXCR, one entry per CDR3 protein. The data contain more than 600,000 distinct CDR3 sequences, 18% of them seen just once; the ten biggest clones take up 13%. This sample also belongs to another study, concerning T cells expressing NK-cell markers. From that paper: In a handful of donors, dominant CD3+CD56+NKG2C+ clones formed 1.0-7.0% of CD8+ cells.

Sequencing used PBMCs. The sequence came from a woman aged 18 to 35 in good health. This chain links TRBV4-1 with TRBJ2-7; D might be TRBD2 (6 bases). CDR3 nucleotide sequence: TGCGCCAGCAGCCCCCACGCCTTGACCCGGGGGAACTACGAGCAGTACTTC. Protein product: CASSPHALTRGNYEQYF.